Below, 8 T cell receptor beta chains from the same sample are listed, as sequenced in a study of T cells in Graves' hyperthyroidism and ophthalmopathy. Amplified TCR beta CDR3 regions came from RNA transcripts. The HTBI primer set was used in a first-round RT-PCR of the TCR CDR3. TCRdb re-called the multiplex PCR reads with MiXCR, one entry per CDR3 protein. The table has approximately 480,000 distinct CDR3 sequences, around 20% seen once. Sequenced sample: blood. These receptors were taken from a man between 18 and 29 years old with Graves' hyperthyroidism.

The table lists this clonotype with a count of one. This chain links TRBV29-1 with TRBJ2-7; D unclear. V lost 6 bases to trimming and J lost 2 bases, with 14 bases between them. Germline V gene lookup returns CDR1 SQVTM and CDR2 ANQGSEA. The CDR3 consists of 13 residues. CDR3 nucleotides: TGCAGCGTCCCTGCCCCTCAAACCTACGAGCAGTACTTC. This gives the protein CSVPAPQTYEQYF.

This clonotype showed up many times. The chain is built from TRBV2 and TRBJ1-6, with D uncertain. The CDR3 runs 13 residues. Germline V gene data show CDR1 as SNHLY and CDR2 as FYNNEI. The germline V and J ends were trimmed by 6 bases and 8 bases, with 11 bases remaining between them. CDR3 region: CASRIEGYSPLHF. The CDR3 nucleotides read TGTGCCAGCAGGATAGAGGGATATTCACCCCTCCACTTT.

This clonotype was seen a few times. The rearrangement joins TRBV2 to TRBJ1-2; D unresolved. The germline V gene encodes CDR1 SNHLY and CDR2 FYNNEI. The CDR3 consists of 13 residues. The V and J ends lost 8 bases and 4 bases respectively, with 14 bases between them. The CDR3 is CASGLASSYGYTF. In DNA, the CDR3 is TGTGCCAGCGGGCTGGCATCAAGCTATGGCTACACCTTC.

This clonotype occurred many times. Since no conserved phenylalanine or tryptophan closes the CDR3, a read error is the likely cause. The chain uses TRBV25-1 and TRBJ1-1, with D maybe TRBD1 (5 bases). The CDR3 has 15 residues. Trimming removed 3 bases from V and 5 bases from J, with 16 bases in between. Germline loops: CDR1 MGHDK, CDR2 SYGVNS. CDR3 residues: CASSEGAIGETEAFS. CDR3 DNA: TGTGCCAGCAGTGAGGGTGCCATAGGGGAAACTGAAGCTTTCTCT.

This clonotype was recorded many times. The chain carries TRBV5-1 and TRBJ1-1, with D perhaps TRBD1 (5 bases). Deletions cut 7 bases from V and 2 bases from J, with 12 bases between. Germline CDR1 is SGHRS and CDR2 is YFSETQ. This CDR3 region has 13 residues. The CDR3 sequence: CASGLGGNTEAFF. As DNA, the CDR3 is TGCGCCAGCGGATTGGGGGGTAACACTGAAGCTTTCTTT.

The chain recombines TRBV5-6 with TRBJ2-7, with 11 bases lining up with TRBD2. The J segment lost 7 bases and the V segment lost 0 bases, leaving 6 bases of the junction unmatched. This CDR3 comprises 15 residues. Germline assignment: CDR1 SGHDT and CDR2 YYEEEE. In nucleotides, the CDR3 is TGTGCCAGCAGCTTGGGGACTAGCGGGTTTCAAGAGCAGTACTTC. As protein: CASSLGTSGFQEQYF.

To note about this clonotype: At one end, the junction sequence differs from germline, possibly due to a read error. The DNA for the CDR3 is TGTGCCAGCAGTTTGTTGATAGCCTCCTACGATCAGTACTTC. It codes for CASSLLIASYDQYF. The gene calls are TRBV28 and TRBJ2-7; D uncertain. The CDR3 extends over 14 amino acids. Germline V gene data show CDR1 as MDHEN and CDR2 as SYDVKM.

This clonotype was counted at least ten times. This chain joins TRBV19 and TRBJ1-1; D is undetermined. Trimming stripped 5 bases from V and 8 bases from J, with 12 bases between. Germline V gene data show CDR1 as LNHDA and CDR2 as SQIVND (reference sequence). The length of the CDR3 is 12 residues. CDR3 in amino acids: CASSEGLREAFF. The CDR3 bases are TGTGCCAGTAGTGAGGGCCTAAGGGAAGCTTTCTTT.